This entry lists 25 T cell receptor beta chains sequenced from one sample in a study of T cells in Graves' hyperthyroidism and ophthalmopathy. TCR beta CDR3 regions were amplified from RNA. An initial round of RT-PCR targeting the TCR CDR3 relied on the HTBI primer set. TCRdb re-called the multiplex PCR reads with MiXCR, one entry per CDR3 protein. Here the sample spans fewer than 200,000 distinct CDR3 sequences, 9.4% being singletons. Sequenced: blood. These receptors were collected from a woman between 18 and 29 years old with Graves' hyperthyroidism that later progressed to Graves' ophthalmopathy.

This clonotype was counted many times. The chain is built from TRBV7-9 and TRBJ1-4; tentative D call: TRBD1 (5 bases). This CDR3 comprises 14 residues. CDR1 and CDR2 from the germline V gene are SEHNR and FQNEAQ (reference sequence). V gave up 1 base and J gave up 5 bases, with 8 bases separating them. The CDR3 DNA follows: TGTGCCAGCAGCTTAGTAGGGGAAAATGAAAAACTGTTTTTT. It yields the protein CASSLVGENEKLFF.

This clonotype has a count of ten or more. The chain couples TRBV11-2 to TRBJ2-7; D unresolved. Between the trimmed V and J ends, which lost 4 bases and 1 base, there was a span of 8 bases. There are 13 residues in the CDR3. The germline gives CDR1 SGHAT, CDR2 FQNNGV. In DNA, the CDR3 is TGTGCCAGCAGCTCTTACAAGTCCTACGAGCAGTACTTC. Its translation is CASSSYKSYEQYF.

This clonotype was recorded at least ten times. The CDR3 reads CASSLAGTSGAETQYF. As DNA, the CDR3 is TGTGCCAGCAGCTTGGCCGGGACTAGCGGAGCGGAGACCCAGTACTTC. The rearrangement joins TRBV7-2 to TRBJ2-5; 11 bases align to TRBD2. The length of the CDR3 is 16 residues. The V gene's germline CDR1 is SGHTA and CDR2 FQGNSA. V lost 3 bases to trimming and J lost 5 bases; unmatched junction nucleotides: 8. Using reference TRBV7-2 and TRBJ2-5 for the parts outside the CDR3, the full variable domain is GAGVSQSPSNKVTEKGKDVELRCDPISGHTALYWYRQSLGQGLEFLIYFQGNSAPDKSGLPSDRFSAERTGGSVSTLTIQRTQQEDSAVYLCASSLAGTSGAETQYFGPGTRLLVL.

Ten or more counts support this clonotype. The chain recombines TRBV19 with TRBJ1-5; D uncertain. The CDR3 has 15 residues. Germline loops: CDR1 LNHDA, CDR2 SQIVND (reference sequence). V was clipped by 3 bases and J by 0 bases, with 9 bases between them. CDR3 region: CASSMGPNSNQPQHF. The CDR3 DNA is TGTGCCAGTAGTATGGGTCCAAATAGCAATCAGCCCCAGCATTTT.

This clonotype was observed a handful of times. In DNA form, the CDR3 reads TGTGCCACCAGTGACAGGACGGGGGGCCACAATGAGCAGTTCTTC. Its protein is CATSDRTGGHNEQFF. The V and J genes are TRBV24-1 and TRBJ2-1, with a weak D call TRBD2 (7 bases). The germline gives CDR1 KGHDR, CDR2 SFDVKD. Trimming took off 4 bases at V and 5 bases at J, with 14 bases between the two ends. CDR3 length: 15 amino acids.

This clonotype was recorded many times. This chain connects TRBV12-3 or TRBV12-4 to TRBJ2-3; TRBD1 matches at 7 bases. The CDR3 is 15 amino acids. The V gene end was trimmed by 5 bases and the J gene end by 0 bases; junction bases not matched to a gene: 5. CDR3 in amino acids: CASSKRTGSTDTQYF. The CDR3 DNA reads TGTGCCAGCAGTAAAAGGACAGGAAGCACAGATACGCAGTATTTT.

This clonotype was seen a handful of times. The chain carries TRBV20-1 and TRBJ2-7, with D possibly matching TRBD1 (6 bases). The CDR3 spans 12 residues. Germline lookup yields CDR1 DFQATT and CDR2 SNEGSKA (reference sequence). Trimming took off 3 bases at V and 4 bases at J, with 10 bases between the two ends. The CDR3, as DNA: TGCAGTGCTAGCCAAACAGGGTACGAGCAGTACTTC. This sequence encodes CSASQTGYEQYF.

This clonotype has a count of ten or more. This rearrangement joins TRBV19 to TRBJ2-1, with TRBD2 as a possible D gene (6 bases). Germline V gene lookup returns CDR1 LNHDA and CDR2 SQIVND (reference sequence). V lost 2 bases, J lost 4 bases, and 12 bases lay in between. There are 15 residues in the CDR3. CDR3 sequence: CASSIRWEAYNEQFF. The CDR3 coding sequence is TGTGCCAGTAGTATAAGGTGGGAGGCTTACAATGAGCAGTTCTTC.

Only a few counts were recorded for this clonotype. V and J are TRBV7-9 and TRBJ2-7; 8 bases are a match to TRBD1. The germline gives CDR1 SEHNR, CDR2 FQNEAQ (reference sequence). The length of the CDR3 is 15 residues. With 3 bases clipped from V and 7 bases from J, the junction kept 11 bases outside the gene matches. The CDR3, as DNA: TGTGCCAGCAGCTTCACGGGACAGGACTCGAGGGAGCAGTACTTC. Translation gives CASSFTGQDSREQYF.

Comments on this clonotype: Since a much larger clone is just one base distant, this may be a read error. V is TRBV20-1 and J is TRBJ2-3, with D unresolved. Germline CDR1 and CDR2: DFQATT and SNEGSKA (reference sequence). The CDR3 runs to 11 residues. Trimming stripped 7 bases from V and 9 bases from J, with 14 bases between. This chain's CDR3 is CSVTSGETQYF. The DNA of the CDR3 is TGCAGTGTGACGTCGGGTGAGACGCAGTATTTT.

This clonotype showed up many times. The rearrangement uses TRBV6-1 and TRBJ1-3; D gene uncertain. CDR3 length: 14 amino acids. Germline CDR1 and CDR2: MNHNS and SASEGT. Deletions cut 5 bases from V and 0 bases from J, with 8 bases between. CDR3 sequence: CASSRYISGNTIYF. As DNA, the CDR3 is TGTGCCAGCAGTCGATACATCTCTGGAAACACCATATATTTT.

The chain uses TRBV28 and TRBJ1-2; D possibly corresponds to TRBD1 (6 bases). Trimming took 6 bases from V and 12 from J, leaving 20 bases between them. The CDR3 consists of 13 residues. Germline CDR1 is MDHEN and CDR2 is SYDVKM. CDR3 in amino acids: CASREGQKYVHTF. CDR3 DNA sequence: TGTGCCAGCAGGGAGGGACAAAAGTACGTACACACCTTC.

The chain has TRBV28 and TRBJ1-6; D is unresolved. The CDR3 consists of 16 residues. With 2 bases removed from V and 6 bases from J, the gap between germline ends came to 14 bases. Germline V CDR1 and CDR2: MDHEN, SYDVKM. CDR3 sequence reads: CASSLHSEVFNSPLHF. The DNA of the CDR3 is TGTGCCAGCAGTTTACACAGCGAAGTGTTTAATTCACCCCTCCACTTT.

This clonotype was observed a few times. V and J are TRBV7-2 and TRBJ2-3; 12 bases map to TRBD2. The trim removed 5 bases at V and 8 bases at J, leaving 14 bases unmatched. The length of the CDR3 is 17 residues. Germline V gene sequence: CDR1 SGHTA, CDR2 FQGNSA. The CDR3 protein is CASSDFPRTSGKGTQYF. The CDR3 DNA is TGTGCCAGCAGCGATTTTCCAAGGACTAGCGGGAAGGGTACGCAGTATTTT.

This clonotype appeared many times. The V call is TRBV2, the J call TRBJ2-4; D possibly corresponds to TRBD2 (5 bases). The V end lost 6 bases, the J end lost 0 bases, and 12 bases lay between the germline ends. Germline CDR1 is SNHLY and CDR2 is FYNNEI. The CDR3 consists of 15 residues. DNA of the CDR3: TGTGCCAGCAGAGAGGCTAGCAGAGCCAAAAACATTCAGTACTTC. It codes for CASREASRAKNIQYF.

This clonotype was seen only a few times. The V call is TRBV20-1, the J call TRBJ2-1, with D perhaps assigned TRBD1 or TRBD2 (5 bases each). Germline V CDR1 and CDR2: DFQATT, SNEGSKA (reference sequence). V was trimmed by 3 bases and J by 7 bases, leaving 13 bases between them. This CDR3 comprises 13 residues. CDR3 region: CSASFRERNEQFF. The DNA of the CDR3 is TGCAGTGCTAGCTTCAGGGAGAGAAATGAGCAGTTCTTC.

The chain combines TRBV2 with TRBJ1-5, with 7 bases fitting TRBD1. The CDR3 extends over 14 amino acids. Losses at the gene ends were 5 bases for V and 7 bases for J; bases not matched to a gene: 8. Germline assignment: CDR1 SNHLY and CDR2 FYNNEI. CDR3 nucleotide sequence: TGTGCCAGCAGTTGGGACAGATCAGGGCAGCCCCAGCATTTT. As protein: CASSWDRSGQPQHF.

This clonotype was counted many times. The rearrangement joins TRBV11-1 to TRBJ2-7; 9 bases align to TRBD1. Germline V lookup: CDR1 SGHAT, CDR2 FQDESV (reference sequence). The CDR3 runs 15 residues. With V trimmed by 4 bases and J by 3 bases, 7 bases remained unmatched. The CDR3 DNA reads TGTGCCAGCAGCTCCACGACAGGGGGGAACTACGAGCAGTACTTC. Its translation: CASSSTTGGNYEQYF.

This clonotype occurred many times. This chain joins TRBV7-9 and TRBJ2-1; 12 bases are shared with TRBD2. The CDR3 sequence is 15 residues long. The germline CDR1 and CDR2 sequences are SEHNR and FQNEAQ (reference sequence). With 1 base clipped from V and 8 bases from J, the junction kept 3 bases outside the gene matches. This chain's CDR3 is CASSLGLAGEDEQFF. As DNA, the CDR3 is TGTGCCAGCAGCTTAGGACTAGCGGGAGAGGATGAGCAGTTCTTC.

This clonotype was observed many times. The chain joins TRBV20-1 to TRBJ2-3; D unresolved. The V and J ends lost 0 bases and 0 bases respectively, with 13 bases between them. Per germline, CDR1 DFQATT and CDR2 SNEGSKA (reference sequence). This CDR3 contains 16 residues. The CDR3 here is CSARDFNRYSTDTQYF. The CDR3 region has the DNA TGCAGTGCTAGAGATTTTAACCGCTATAGCACAGATACGCAGTATTTT.

This clonotype was observed a handful of times. The rearrangement joins TRBV20-1 to TRBJ2-7, with 7 bases that match TRBD1. This CDR3 comprises 13 residues. The junction had 3 bases not matched to a gene; V was cut back by 4 bases and J by 0 bases. Germline assignment: CDR1 DFQATT and CDR2 SNEGSKA (reference sequence). The CDR3 spells CSATRDSSYEQYF. Written as DNA, the CDR3 is TGCAGTGCTACCCGGGACAGCTCCTACGAGCAGTACTTC.

This clonotype was seen more than once but under ten times. The V and J genes are TRBV7-9 and TRBJ1-3; no clear D gene. The CDR3 totals 14 residues. Germline V gene sequence: CDR1 SEHNR, CDR2 FQNEAQ (reference sequence). V lost 3 bases, J lost 2 bases, and 8 bases lay in between. The CDR3: CASSFVRAGNTIYF. CDR3 DNA: TGTGCCAGCAGCTTCGTTAGGGCTGGAAACACCATATATTTT.

This clonotype was counted at least ten times. The chain uses TRBV20-1 and TRBJ1-5, with a weak D call TRBD1 (5 bases). Trimming took off 3 bases at V and 4 bases at J, with 13 bases between the two ends. This CDR3 contains 14 residues. Germline loops: CDR1 DFQATT, CDR2 SNEGSKA (reference sequence). In nucleotides, the CDR3 is TGCAGTGCTAGGTCAGGGAACGAGAATCAGCCCCAGCATTTT. This sequence encodes CSARSGNENQPQHF.

The table lists this clonotype with a few counts. This may come from a read error, since a much larger clone is one base off. The V and J genes are TRBV28 and TRBJ1-5; D gene uncertain. The CDR3 loop spans 15 amino acids. Germline CDR1 MDHEN, CDR2 SYDVKM. The CDR3 DNA sequence: TGTGCCCGCAGTTTTCTCTGGGTCTACAATCAGCCCCAGCATTTT. Translated, it gives CARSFLWVYNQPQHF.

This clonotype was counted a few times. V is TRBV11-2 and J is TRBJ2-7, with D perhaps TRBD1 (5 bases). The CDR3 is 14 amino acids. Trimming took 5 bases from V and 0 from J, leaving 11 bases between them. Per germline, CDR1 SGHAT and CDR2 FQNNGV. The CDR3 region is CASSQFQGSYEQYF. CDR3 bases: TGTGCCAGCAGCCAATTTCAGGGCTCCTACGAGCAGTACTTC.